The T cell receptor beta chain under discussion was sequenced for a study of cytomegalovirus exposure and HLA in healthy donors. Study results and limitations: Clonal expansion was found to be greater in HLA-associated TCR beta chains than in equally common others in a later analysis. A highly shared variant cluster was judged a likely technical artifact. The presence/absence work took it that sequencing depth was about the same across donors.

Germline V CDR1 and CDR2: SGHTA, FQGNSA. The CDR3 sequence is 14 residues long. V gave up 4 bases and J gave up 7 bases; unmatched junction bases: 5. A note on this clone: Its target is not known.

Primers for the PCR totalled 60 Vbeta and 13 Jbeta. In the authors' methods: A later analysis counted about 80 million unique TCR beta chains, around 11 million shared. Some clones are missing from TCRdb's copy, which holds only in-frame ones; the method was immunoSEQ multiplex PCR. That table furnishes V, J and clone size, whereas the DNA furnished D and trimming. The sample shows about 100,000 clones, roughly three quarters of them seen only once. Sequenced sample: PBMCs. The J gene is TRBJ2-1, the V gene TRBV7-2; 9 positions match TRBD1. The TCR was taken from a woman between 55 and 75 years old in good health and CMV-seronegative. The CDR3, as DNA: TGTGCCAGCAGCTGGGACAGGGCGGGTAATGAGCAGTTCTTC. It is translated as CASSWDRAGNEQFF.